Sequencing of this T cell receptor beta chain was carried out in a study of CD8 T cells in Susac syndrome (dated by TCRdb to between 2017 and 2020). Concerning the study at large: Of the Susac syndrome patients who were sequenced, eight were in clinical remission while 5 or 6 had clinically active disease. Whether CD8+ T cell activation and differentiation in Susac syndrome was antigen driven was tested using repertoire sequencing. At blood withdrawal, Susac syndrome patients were either therapy-naive, taking corticosteroids (in some cases with IVIg as well), or taking IVIg alone.

The research as a whole found: The number of individuals in the TCR sequencing and HLA analysis was acknowledged as relatively small. In patients with Susac syndrome, the CD4+ T cell repertoire showed no detectable clonal expansion.

RNA was extracted using the RNeasy kit, and about 0.45 to 1 microgram was reverse transcribed with random hexamers. The immunoSEQ multiplex PCR assay, which covers 54 Vbeta and 13 Jbeta segments, was used to amplify TCR beta CDR3 regions. To correct PCR amplification bias, a synthetic template baseline was used for both primer optimization and computational correction. Per the authors' processing: Reads were annotated to V, D and J genes according to IMGT and were analyzed with immunoSEQ Analyzer, with only productive sequences retained. Clonality was calculated as one minus the Shannon entropy normalized by log2 of the number of productive unique sequences. For each patient and control, public and private clones were evaluated among the 100 most prevalent clones. Clones were defined as Susac-specific if absent from the healthy and MS cohorts, from approximately 1,100 published viral clones and from other ImmuneACCESS disease sequences. TCRdb ran its own pipeline on the public reads, namely fastp trimming at Q25 and MiXCR clone calling, and kept in-frame beta chains. A single entry per CDR3 protein holds the most common genes and DNA from its merged rows. These V and J calls originate from TCRdb's pipeline instead of the authors' own analysis. This sample gives hundreds of thousands of distinct CDR3 sequences in total; 90% to 97% of them show up just once. Clones ranked in the top ten supply 0.08% to 0.11% of the sample.

A remark on this clonotype: It has no known antigen specificity. No per-base quality is available; no much larger clone lies one base away.

High-throughput TCR beta sequencing profiled peripheral blood CD8+ and CD4+ T cells from healthy donors, Susac syndrome patients and multiple sclerosis patients. The Susac syndrome patients fulfilled recently defined diagnostic criteria for either definite or probable disease. Bulk CD8+ and CD4+ T cells were purified by magnetic negative isolation, while CD8+ TEMRA cells were enriched using FACS. Blood was collected in EDTA tubes and processed within 24 hours, with PBMCs isolated through density gradient centrifugation. PBMCs intended for TCR sequencing were frozen in liquid nitrogen and were later thawed in a 37 degrees C water bath. A purity of at least 90% was achieved for sorted or isolated CD4+, CD8+ and CD8+ TEMRA cells. The CDR3 runs 15 amino acids, cysteine and phenylalanine included. Kept here is only the CDR3 DNA, which spans 45 bases and is read in frame from base 1. The CDR1 and CDR2 encoded by the germline V gene are SGDLS and YYNGEE. V and J are trimmed by 4 bases and 2 bases, and the gene matches miss 6 bases of the junction.

The specimen was CD4+ T cells from PBMCs. Rearrangement joined TRBV9 to TRBJ1-2; 9 bases in the middle match TRBD1. The source is a human donor with Susac syndrome. In nucleotides, the sequence is TGTGCCAGCAGCCCCTCCGGACAGGGGAACTATGGCTACACCTTC. Translated, this is CASSPSGQGNYGYTF.